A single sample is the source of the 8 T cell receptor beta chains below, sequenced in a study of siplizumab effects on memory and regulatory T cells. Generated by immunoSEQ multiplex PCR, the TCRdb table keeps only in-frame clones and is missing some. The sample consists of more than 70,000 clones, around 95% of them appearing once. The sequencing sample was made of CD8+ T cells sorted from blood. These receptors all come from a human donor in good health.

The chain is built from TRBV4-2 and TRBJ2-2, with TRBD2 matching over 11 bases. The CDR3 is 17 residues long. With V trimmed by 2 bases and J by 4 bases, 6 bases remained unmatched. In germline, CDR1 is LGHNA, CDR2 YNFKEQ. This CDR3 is CASSQTLAGGPTGELFF. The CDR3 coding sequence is TGTGCCAGCAGCCAAACCCTAGCGGGAGGCCCCACCGGGGAGCTGTTTTTT.

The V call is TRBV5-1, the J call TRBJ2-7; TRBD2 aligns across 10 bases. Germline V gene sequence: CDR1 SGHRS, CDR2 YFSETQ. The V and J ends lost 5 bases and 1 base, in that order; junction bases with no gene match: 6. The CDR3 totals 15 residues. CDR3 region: CASRIGLAESYEQYF. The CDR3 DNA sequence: TGCGCCAGCAGGATAGGACTAGCGGAATCCTACGAGCAGTACTTC.

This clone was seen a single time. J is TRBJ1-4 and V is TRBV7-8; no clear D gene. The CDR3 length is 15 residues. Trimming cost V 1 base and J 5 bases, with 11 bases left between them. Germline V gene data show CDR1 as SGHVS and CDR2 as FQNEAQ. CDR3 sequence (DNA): TGTGCCAGCAGCTTAGACGACCGCCTGAATGAAAAACTGTTTTTT. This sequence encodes CASSLDDRLNEKLFF.

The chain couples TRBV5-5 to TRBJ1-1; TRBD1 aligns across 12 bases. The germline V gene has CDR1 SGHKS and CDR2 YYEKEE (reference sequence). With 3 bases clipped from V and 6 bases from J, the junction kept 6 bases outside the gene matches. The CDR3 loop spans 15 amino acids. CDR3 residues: CASSWGDRGPAEAFF. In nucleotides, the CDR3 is TGTGCCAGCAGCTGGGGGGACAGGGGGCCCGCTGAAGCTTTCTTT.

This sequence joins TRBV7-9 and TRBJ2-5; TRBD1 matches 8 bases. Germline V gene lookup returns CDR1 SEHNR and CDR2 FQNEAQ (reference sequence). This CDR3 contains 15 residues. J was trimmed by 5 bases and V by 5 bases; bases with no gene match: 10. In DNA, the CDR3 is TGTGCCAGCAGCCCGCCCGGGACAGGAGAGGAGACCCAGTACTTC. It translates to CASSPPGTGEETQYF.

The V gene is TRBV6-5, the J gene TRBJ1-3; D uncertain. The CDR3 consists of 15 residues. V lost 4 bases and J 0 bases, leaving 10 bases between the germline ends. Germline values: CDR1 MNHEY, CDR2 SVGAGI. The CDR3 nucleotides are TGTGCCAGCAGTTGGCTGCCACCCTCTGGAAACACCATATATTTT. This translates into CASSWLPPSGNTIYF.

The DNA for the CDR3 is TGTGCCAGCAGCGTAGAGGGAGGAAGGGGGGCAGATACGCAGTATTTT. It specifies CASSVEGGRGADTQYF. The genes are TRBV9 and TRBJ2-3, with D possibly being TRBD1 or TRBD2 (6 bases each). This CDR3 has 16 amino acids. Germline CDR1 SGDLS, CDR2 YYNGEE. The germline V and J ends were trimmed by 0 bases and 4 bases, with 15 bases remaining between them.

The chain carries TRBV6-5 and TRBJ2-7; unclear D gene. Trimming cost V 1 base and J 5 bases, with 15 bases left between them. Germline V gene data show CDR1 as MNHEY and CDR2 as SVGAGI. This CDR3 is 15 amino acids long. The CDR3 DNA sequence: TGTGCCAGCAGTTACTACTGGGGTAGAGAAGACGAGCAGTACTTC. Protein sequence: CASSYYWGREDEQYF.